This is a list of T cell receptor beta chains from one sample in a study of blood T cell repertoires in COVID-19. Using immunoSEQ multiplex PCR, the repertoire was profiled, and TCRdb retains in-frame clones only, with some absent. The profile shows about 200,000 clones, 85% to 90% of them singletons. The sample taken for sequencing was peripheral blood. These receptors originate from a man aged 35 to 55 with active or convalescent COVID-19. The CDR3 runs from the conserved cysteine through the conserved F or W. A D gene is named only where the DNA matches it firmly. Clone size is given for some rows only: seen once, a few or many times, or a class if the clone is expanded.

abundance: -; d_gene: TRBD1; v_gene: TRBV5-1; j_gene: TRBJ2-2; CDR3nt: TGCGCCAGCAGCTTGGACAGGGGCACCGGGGAGCTGTTTTTT; CDR3aa: CASSLDRGTGELFF
abundance: -; d_gene: TRBD1; v_gene: TRBV5-6; j_gene: TRBJ2-3; CDR3nt: TGTGCCAGCAGCTTGCCTGGGACAGGGTCACGGGCAGATACGCAGTATTTT; CDR3aa: CASSLPGTGSRADTQYF
abundance: -; d_gene: -; v_gene: TRBV28; j_gene: TRBJ1-2; CDR3nt: TGTGCCAGCAAAGACAGACGAGACTATGGCTACACCTTC; CDR3aa: CASKDRRDYGYTF
abundance: -; d_gene: -; v_gene: TRBV19; j_gene: TRBJ1-1; CDR3nt: TGTGCCAGTAGTCAAACAGGGCCCACTGAAGCTTTCTTT; CDR3aa: CASSQTGPTEAFF
abundance: -; d_gene: TRBD1; v_gene: TRBV6-6; j_gene: TRBJ1-1; CDR3nt: TGTGCCAGCAGTTACCCTGGACAGGGAAACACTGAAGCTTTCTTT; CDR3aa: CASSYPGQGNTEAFF
abundance: -; d_gene: -; v_gene: TRBV5-5; j_gene: TRBJ1-2; CDR3nt: TGTGCCAGCAGTTCAACAGGGAGCACCTATGGCTACACCTTC; CDR3aa: CASSSTGSTYGYTF
abundance: -; d_gene: -; v_gene: TRBV12-3/TRBV12-4; j_gene: TRBJ2-7; CDR3nt: TGTGCCAGCAATAGAGGCAGTTCCTACGAGCAGTACTTC; CDR3aa: CASNRGSSYEQYF
abundance: few; d_gene: TRBD2; v_gene: TRBV19; j_gene: TRBJ2-2; CDR3nt: TGTGCCAGTAGCGTTACCGGGACTATAAACACCGGGGAGCTGTTTTTT; CDR3aa: CASSVTGTINTGELFF
abundance: -; d_gene: -; v_gene: TRBV5-5; j_gene: TRBJ2-5; CDR3nt: TGTGCCAGCAGCCCGACTGACGGGGAAGAGACCCAGTACTTC; CDR3aa: CASSPTDGEETQYF
abundance: -; d_gene: -; v_gene: TRBV5-1; j_gene: TRBJ2-7; CDR3nt: TGCGCCAGCAGCTTGGGTGGGCGTTCGGACTACGAGCAGTACTTC; CDR3aa: CASSLGGRSDYEQYF
abundance: once; d_gene: -; v_gene: TRBV2; j_gene: TRBJ2-3; CDR3nt: TGTGCCAGCATCAAGGGGCTGGATACGCAGTATTTT; CDR3aa: CASIKGLDTQYF
abundance: -; d_gene: TRBD1; v_gene: TRBV2; j_gene: TRBJ2-7; CDR3nt: TGTGCCAGCAATCAGGACAGGGCCTACGAGCAGTACTTC; CDR3aa: CASNQDRAYEQYF
abundance: -; d_gene: TRBD1; v_gene: TRBV29-1; j_gene: TRBJ2-1; CDR3nt: TGCAGCGTTCAAACCGGGACAGGGTTCAATGAGCAGTTCTTC; CDR3aa: CSVQTGTGFNEQFF
abundance: -; d_gene: -; v_gene: TRBV5-1; j_gene: TRBJ1-2; CDR3nt: TGCGCCAGCAGCTTGACTTCCACCGAGAACTATGGCTACACCTTC; CDR3aa: CASSLTSTENYGYTF
abundance: -; d_gene: TRBD1; v_gene: TRBV29-1; j_gene: TRBJ2-7; CDR3nt: TGCAGCGTCCAGACAGGGTCCTACGAGCAGTACTTC; CDR3aa: CSVQTGSYEQYF
abundance: -; d_gene: TRBD2; v_gene: TRBV2; j_gene: TRBJ2-1; CDR3nt: TGTGCCAGCAGTGGGGGACTAGCGGGAGAAGAGCAGTTCTTC; CDR3aa: CASSGGLAGEEQFF
abundance: -; d_gene: TRBD2; v_gene: TRBV15; j_gene: TRBJ2-5; CDR3nt: TGTGCCACCAGCATATCGGGACTACCCCAAGAGACCCAGTACTTC; CDR3aa: CATSISGLPQETQYF
abundance: once; d_gene: TRBD1; v_gene: TRBV5-7; j_gene: TRBJ1-5; CDR3nt: TGTGCCAGCAGTAGGGACAGGGGGCAGGATCAGCCCCAGCATTTT; CDR3aa: CASSRDRGQDQPQHF
abundance: -; d_gene: -; v_gene: TRBV29-1; j_gene: TRBJ2-1; CDR3nt: TGCAGCGTTGACGGGAGTATCTACAATGAGCAGTTCTTC; CDR3aa: CSVDGSIYNEQFF
abundance: -; d_gene: -; v_gene: TRBV21-1; j_gene: TRBJ1-5; CDR3nt: TGTGCCATCCGGAGACCGAACGTGGGTCAGCCCCAGCATTTT; CDR3aa: CAIRRPNVGQPQHF
abundance: -; d_gene: TRBD1; v_gene: TRBV28; j_gene: TRBJ1-5; CDR3nt: TGTGCCAGCAGTTTATTCGGACAGGGGGATAATCAGCCCCAGCATTTT; CDR3aa: CASSLFGQGDNQPQHF
abundance: -; d_gene: TRBD2; v_gene: TRBV28; j_gene: TRBJ2-7; CDR3nt: TGTGCCAGCAAGCGAGCGGGAGGGCCCCGTGACGAGCAGTACTTC; CDR3aa: CASKRAGGPRDEQYF
abundance: -; d_gene: TRBD1; v_gene: TRBV10-3; j_gene: TRBJ1-1; CDR3nt: TGTGCCATCAGTGAGACCAGGGGGACTGAAGCTTTCTTT; CDR3aa: CAISETRGTEAFF
abundance: -; d_gene: -; v_gene: TRBV11-3; j_gene: TRBJ1-1; CDR3nt: TGTGCCAGCAGCCCACAAAACGACAGGTTTGAAGCTTTCTTT; CDR3aa: CASSPQNDRFEAFF
abundance: -; d_gene: TRBD1; v_gene: TRBV29-1; j_gene: TRBJ1-2; CDR3nt: TGCAGCGTGGAAGAACAGGGGCCCACTAACTATGGCTACACCTTC; CDR3aa: CSVEEQGPTNYGYTF
abundance: -; d_gene: -; v_gene: TRBV7-9; j_gene: TRBJ2-3; CDR3nt: TGTGCCAGCAGCGATCAGACAGACACAGATACGCAGTATTTT; CDR3aa: CASSDQTDTDTQYF
abundance: once; d_gene: -; v_gene: TRBV12-3/TRBV12-4; j_gene: TRBJ1-1; CDR3nt: TGTGCCAGCAGTTTAGGGACAGACACTGAAGCTTTCTTT; CDR3aa: CASSLGTDTEAFF
abundance: -; d_gene: -; v_gene: TRBV10-3; j_gene: TRBJ2-2; CDR3nt: TGTGCCATCAGGGGAACCCCGGGAGGGGAGCTGTTTTTT; CDR3aa: CAIRGTPGGELFF
abundance: -; d_gene: -; v_gene: TRBV5-1; j_gene: TRBJ1-3; CDR3nt: TGCGCCAGCAGCTTGGCCCCGGGAGGTGGAAACACCATATATTTT; CDR3aa: CASSLAPGGGNTIYF
abundance: -; d_gene: -; v_gene: TRBV2; j_gene: TRBJ2-3; CDR3nt: TGTGCCAGCAGTGTCCAGGACACGAAAGGAGATACGCAGTATTTT; CDR3aa: CASSVQDTKGDTQYF
abundance: once; d_gene: -; v_gene: TRBV19; j_gene: TRBJ2-7; CDR3nt: TGTGCCAGTAGTATAGCTTGGACAGCCTCCTACGAGCAGTACTTC; CDR3aa: CASSIAWTASYEQYF
abundance: once; d_gene: -; v_gene: TRBV10-3; j_gene: TRBJ2-7; CDR3nt: TGTGCCATCGGATTCCTGTTGGAGGGCTACTACGAGCAGTACTTC; CDR3aa: CAIGFLLEGYYEQYF
abundance: -; d_gene: -; v_gene: TRBV10-3; j_gene: TRBJ1-1; CDR3nt: TGTGCCACTAAACAGGGCCTGAACACTGAAGCTTTCTTT; CDR3aa: CATKQGLNTEAFF
abundance: -; d_gene: TRBD1; v_gene: TRBV4-2; j_gene: TRBJ1-4; CDR3nt: TGTGCCAGCAGCCCCTTGGACAGGGGAGCTAATGAAAAACTGTTTTTT; CDR3aa: CASSPLDRGANEKLFF
abundance: -; d_gene: -; v_gene: TRBV19; j_gene: TRBJ2-1; CDR3nt: TGTGCCAGTTCCCTCCGGGGGTTGAACTCCTACAATGAGCAGTTCTTC; CDR3aa: CASSLRGLNSYNEQFF
abundance: -; d_gene: -; v_gene: TRBV24-1; j_gene: TRBJ1-1; CDR3nt: TGTGCCACCAGTGCCTCCTTGAACACTGAAGCTTTCTTT; CDR3aa: CATSASLNTEAFF
abundance: -; d_gene: -; v_gene: TRBV5-1; j_gene: TRBJ2-7; CDR3nt: TGCGCCAGCAGCCCCCCGACGCGGGAGCAGTACTTC; CDR3aa: CASSPPTREQYF
abundance: once; d_gene: TRBD2; v_gene: TRBV27; j_gene: TRBJ2-7; CDR3nt: TGTGCCAGCAGTTTAGCCCCTGGACTAGGAATCTCCGAGCAGTACTTC; CDR3aa: CASSLAPGLGISEQYF
abundance: -; d_gene: TRBD1; v_gene: TRBV5-6; j_gene: TRBJ1-1; CDR3nt: TGTGCCAGCAGCGGGGGACAGGGGAGGGGAGACACTGAAGCTTTCTTT; CDR3aa: CASSGGQGRGDTEAFF
abundance: -; d_gene: -; v_gene: TRBV5-1; j_gene: TRBJ1-6; CDR3nt: TGCGCCAGCAGCAGGGACATTACGACCTATAATTCACCCCTCCACTTT; CDR3aa: CASSRDITTYNSPLHF